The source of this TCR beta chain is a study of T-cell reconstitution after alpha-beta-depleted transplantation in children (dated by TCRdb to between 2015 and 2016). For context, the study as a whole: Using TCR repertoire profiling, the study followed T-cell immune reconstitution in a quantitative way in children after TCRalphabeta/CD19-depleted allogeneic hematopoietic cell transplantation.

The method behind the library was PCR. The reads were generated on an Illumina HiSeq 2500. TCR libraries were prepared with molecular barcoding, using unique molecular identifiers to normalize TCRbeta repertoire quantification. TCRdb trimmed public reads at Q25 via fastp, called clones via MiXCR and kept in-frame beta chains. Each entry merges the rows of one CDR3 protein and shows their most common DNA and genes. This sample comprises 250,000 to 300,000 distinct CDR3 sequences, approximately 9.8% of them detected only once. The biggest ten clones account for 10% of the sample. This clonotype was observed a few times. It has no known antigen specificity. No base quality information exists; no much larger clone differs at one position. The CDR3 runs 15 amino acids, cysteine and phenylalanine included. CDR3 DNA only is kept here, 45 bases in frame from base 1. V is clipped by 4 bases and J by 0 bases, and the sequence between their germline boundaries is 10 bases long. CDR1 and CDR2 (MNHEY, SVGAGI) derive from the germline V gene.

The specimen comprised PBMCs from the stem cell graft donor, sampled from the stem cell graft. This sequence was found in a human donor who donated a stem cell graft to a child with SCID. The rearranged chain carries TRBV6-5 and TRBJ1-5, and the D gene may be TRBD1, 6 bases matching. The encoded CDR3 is CASSSDRYSNQPQHF. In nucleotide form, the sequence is TGTGCCAGCAGTTCGGACAGATATAGCAATCAGCCCCAGCATTTT.